Listed here are 7 T cell receptor beta chains from one sample, sequenced in a study of blood T cell repertoires in COVID-19. The protocol was immunoSEQ multiplex PCR, while the TCRdb copy is restricted to in-frame clones and leaves out a portion. The sample holds a few hundred thousand clones, 70% to 90% seen once. The sample taken for sequencing was PBMCs or T cells enriched from blood (not recorded which). All receptors derive from a woman in her thirties or forties with acute COVID-19.

The chain uses TRBV6-5 and TRBJ2-7, with 7 positions matching TRBD1. Germline CDR1 and CDR2: MNHEY and SVGAGI. CDR3 length equals 14 residues. After removal of 6 bases from V and 0 bases from J, the junction contained 5 bases not matched to a gene. The CDR3 coding sequence is TGTGCCAGCAGCCCGGGACAGAACTCCTACGAGCAGTACTTC. Protein product: CASSPGQNSYEQYF.

The genes are TRBV19 and TRBJ2-5, with D maybe TRBD1 (5 bases). The germline V gene has CDR1 LNHDA and CDR2 SQIVND (reference sequence). The V gene lost 6 bases and the J gene lost 0 bases, with 20 bases spanning the gap. The length of the CDR3 is 17 residues. In nucleotides, the CDR3 is TGTGCCAGTAGGGCAGGGCTATCGGTGGGGTACCAAGAGACCCAGTACTTC. This sequence encodes CASRAGLSVGYQETQYF. The variable domain in full, with the rest retrieved from reference TRBV19 and TRBJ2-5, is DGGITQSPKYLFRKEGQNVTLSCEQNLNHDAMYWYRQDPGQGLRLIYYSQIVNDFQKGDIAEGYSVSREKKESFPLTVTSAQKNPTAFYLCASRAGLSVGYQETQYFGPGTRLLVL.

The rearrangement uses TRBV7-6 and TRBJ2-3, with 10 bases identical to TRBD2. After removal of 2 bases from V and 5 bases from J, the junction contained 4 bases not matched to a gene. The CDR3 length is 15 residues. Germline loops: CDR1 SGHVS, CDR2 FNYEAQ. The CDR3 DNA reads TGTGCCAGCAGCTTACCTAGCGGGGGAAGAGATACGCAGTATTTT. Protein product: CASSLPSGGRDTQYF.

J is TRBJ1-1 and V is TRBV10-3; 7 bases are shared with TRBD1. The CDR3 runs to 14 residues. Germline V gene sequence: CDR1 ENHRY, CDR2 SYGVKD. V trimming: 2 bases; J trimming: 7 bases; junction bases outside the gene matches: 7. The CDR3 here is CAISEMGTASEAFF. DNA for the CDR3: TGTGCCATCAGTGAGATGGGGACAGCGAGTGAAGCTTTCTTT.

The chain recombines TRBV9 with TRBJ1-2; no clear D gene. V dropped 0 bases and J dropped 4 bases, with 7 bases sitting between them. CDR1 is SGDLS, CDR2 YYNGEE, per germline. There are 13 residues in the CDR3. CDR3 coding DNA: TGTGCCAGCAGCGTAGACACCTTCTATGGCTACACCTTC. Translated: CASSVDTFYGYTF.

V and J are TRBV28 and TRBJ2-7; possible D gene TRBD2, 5 bases. V was shortened by 3 bases and J by 7 bases, with 16 bases between the two germline ends. The germline V gene has CDR1 MDHEN and CDR2 SYDVKM. The CDR3 spans 14 residues. The CDR3 spells CASSLPGIPGEQYF. CDR3 bases: TGTGCCAGCAGTTTGCCGGGGATCCCGGGGGAGCAGTACTTC.

V is TRBV19 and J is TRBJ2-3; the match to TRBD2 covers 8 bases. Germline trimming cut 3 bases from V and 3 bases from J; bases unmatched to any gene: 8. The germline V gene encodes CDR1 LNHDA and CDR2 SQIVND (reference sequence). The CDR3 sequence is 16 residues long. The CDR3 sequence: CASSITAGVWTDTQYF. CDR3 coding DNA: TGTGCCAGTAGTATCACAGCGGGAGTGTGGACAGATACGCAGTATTTT.